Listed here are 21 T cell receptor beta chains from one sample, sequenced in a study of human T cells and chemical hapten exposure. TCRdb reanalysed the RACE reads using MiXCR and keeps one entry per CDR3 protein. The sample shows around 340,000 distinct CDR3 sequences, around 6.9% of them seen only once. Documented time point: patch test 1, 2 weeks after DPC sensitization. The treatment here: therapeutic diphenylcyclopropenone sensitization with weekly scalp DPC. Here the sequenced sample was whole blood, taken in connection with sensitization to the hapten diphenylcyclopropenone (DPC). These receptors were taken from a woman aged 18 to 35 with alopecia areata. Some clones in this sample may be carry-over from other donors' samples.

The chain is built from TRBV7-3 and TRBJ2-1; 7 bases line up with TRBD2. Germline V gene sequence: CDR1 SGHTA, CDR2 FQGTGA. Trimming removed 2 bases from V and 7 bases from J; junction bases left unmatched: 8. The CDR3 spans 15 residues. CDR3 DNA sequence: TGTGCCAGCAGCTTAGACGGGGGGACGAGAAATGAGCAGTTCTTC. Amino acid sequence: CASSLDGGTRNEQFF.

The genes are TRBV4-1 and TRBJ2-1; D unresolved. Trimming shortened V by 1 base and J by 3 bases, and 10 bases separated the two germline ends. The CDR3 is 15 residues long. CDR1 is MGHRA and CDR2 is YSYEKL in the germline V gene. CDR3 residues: CASSQVTGNYNEQFF. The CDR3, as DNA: TGCGCCAGCAGCCAAGTAACGGGTAACTACAATGAGCAGTTCTTC.

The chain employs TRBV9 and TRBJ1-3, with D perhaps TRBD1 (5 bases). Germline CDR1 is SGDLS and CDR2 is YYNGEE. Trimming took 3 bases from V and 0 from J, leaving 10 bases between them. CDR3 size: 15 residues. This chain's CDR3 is CASSEGSHSGNTIYF. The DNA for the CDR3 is TGTGCCAGCAGCGAGGGGAGCCACTCTGGAAACACCATATATTTT.

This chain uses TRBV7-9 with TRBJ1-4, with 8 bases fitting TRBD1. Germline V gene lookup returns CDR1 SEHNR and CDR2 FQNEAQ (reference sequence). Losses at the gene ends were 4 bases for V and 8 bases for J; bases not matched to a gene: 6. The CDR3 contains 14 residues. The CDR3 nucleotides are TGTGCCAGCAGCTCCGGACAGGGCGAAGAAAAACTGTTTTTT. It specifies CASSSGQGEEKLFF.

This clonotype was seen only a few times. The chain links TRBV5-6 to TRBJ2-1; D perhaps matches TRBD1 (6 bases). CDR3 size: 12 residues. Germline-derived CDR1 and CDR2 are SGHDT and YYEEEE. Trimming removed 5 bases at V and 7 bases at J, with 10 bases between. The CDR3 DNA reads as TGTGCCAGCAGTTTTCAGGGGAATGAGCAGTTCTTC. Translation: CASSFQGNEQFF.

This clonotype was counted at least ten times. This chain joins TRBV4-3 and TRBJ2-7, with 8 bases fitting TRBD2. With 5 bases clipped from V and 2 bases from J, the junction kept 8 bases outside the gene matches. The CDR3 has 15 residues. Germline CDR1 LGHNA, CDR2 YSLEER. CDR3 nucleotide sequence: TGCGCCAGCAGCTCTCAGGGGCGGGGGGCCTACGAGCAGTACTTC. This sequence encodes CASSSQGRGAYEQYF.

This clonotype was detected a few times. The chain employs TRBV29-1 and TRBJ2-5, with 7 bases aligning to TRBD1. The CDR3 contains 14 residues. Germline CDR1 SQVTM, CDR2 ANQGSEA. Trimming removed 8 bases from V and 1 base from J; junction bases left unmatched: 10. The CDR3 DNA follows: TGCAGCATGGTCCCCCGGGACAGCCAAGAGACCCAGTACTTC. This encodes CSMVPRDSQETQYF.

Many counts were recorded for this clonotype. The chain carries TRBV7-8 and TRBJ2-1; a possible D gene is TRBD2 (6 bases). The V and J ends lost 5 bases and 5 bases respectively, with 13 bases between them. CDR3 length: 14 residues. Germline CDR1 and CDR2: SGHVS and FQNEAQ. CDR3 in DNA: TGTGCCAGCAGCCCCGACCGGGAGCACAATGAGCAGTTCTTC. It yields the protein CASSPDREHNEQFF.

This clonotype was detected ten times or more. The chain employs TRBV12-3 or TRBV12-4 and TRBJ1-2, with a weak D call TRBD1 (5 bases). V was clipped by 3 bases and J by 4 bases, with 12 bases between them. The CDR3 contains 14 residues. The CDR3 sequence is CASSFLGGTYGYTF. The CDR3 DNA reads TGTGCCAGCAGTTTTCTCGGCGGGACCTATGGCTACACCTTC.

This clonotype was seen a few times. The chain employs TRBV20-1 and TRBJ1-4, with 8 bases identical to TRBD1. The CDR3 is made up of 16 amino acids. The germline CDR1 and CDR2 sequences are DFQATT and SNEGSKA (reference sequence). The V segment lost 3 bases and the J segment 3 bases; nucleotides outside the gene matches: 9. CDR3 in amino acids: CSARRDRGRANEKLFF. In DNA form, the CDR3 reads TGCAGTGCTAGGCGCGACAGGGGTCGAGCTAATGAAAAACTGTTTTTT.

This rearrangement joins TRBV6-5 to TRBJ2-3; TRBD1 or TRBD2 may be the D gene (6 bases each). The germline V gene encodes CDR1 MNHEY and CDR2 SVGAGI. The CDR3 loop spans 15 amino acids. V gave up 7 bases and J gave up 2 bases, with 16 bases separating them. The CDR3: CASTAVGGVTDTQYF. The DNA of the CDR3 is TGTGCCAGCACCGCGGTGGGGGGCGTCACAGATACGCAGTATTTT.

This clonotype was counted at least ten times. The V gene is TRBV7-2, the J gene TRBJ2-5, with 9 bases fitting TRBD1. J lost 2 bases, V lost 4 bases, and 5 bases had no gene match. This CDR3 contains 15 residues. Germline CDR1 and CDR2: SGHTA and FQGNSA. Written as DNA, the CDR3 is TGTGCCAGCAGCTCAAGACAGGGGGGACAAGAGACCCAGTACTTC. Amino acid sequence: CASSSRQGGQETQYF. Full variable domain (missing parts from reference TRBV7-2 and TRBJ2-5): GAGVSQSPSNKVTEKGKDVELRCDPISGHTALYWYRQSLGQGLEFLIYFQGNSAPDKSGLPSDRFSAERTGGSVSTLTIQRTQQEDSAVYLCASSSRQGGQETQYFGPGTRLLVL.

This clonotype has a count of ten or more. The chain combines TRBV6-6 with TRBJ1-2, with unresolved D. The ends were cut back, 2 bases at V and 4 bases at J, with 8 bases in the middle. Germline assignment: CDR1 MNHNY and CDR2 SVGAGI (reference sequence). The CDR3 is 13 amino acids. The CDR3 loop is CASSYGQSYGYTF. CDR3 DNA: TGTGCCAGCAGTTACGGGCAGAGCTATGGCTACACCTTC.

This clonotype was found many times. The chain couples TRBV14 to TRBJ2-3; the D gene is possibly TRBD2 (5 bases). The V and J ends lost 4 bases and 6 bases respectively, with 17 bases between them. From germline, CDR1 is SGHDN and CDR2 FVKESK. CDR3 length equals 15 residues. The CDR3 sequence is CASSLQAARGDTQYF. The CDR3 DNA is TGTGCCAGCAGCCTTCAAGCGGCTCGAGGGGATACGCAGTATTTT.

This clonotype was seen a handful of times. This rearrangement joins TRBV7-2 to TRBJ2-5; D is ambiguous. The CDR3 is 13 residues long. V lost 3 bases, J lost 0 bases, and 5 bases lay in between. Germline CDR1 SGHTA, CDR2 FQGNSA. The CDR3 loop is CASSLEYQETQYF. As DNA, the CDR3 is TGTGCCAGCAGCTTGGAGTACCAAGAGACCCAGTACTTC.

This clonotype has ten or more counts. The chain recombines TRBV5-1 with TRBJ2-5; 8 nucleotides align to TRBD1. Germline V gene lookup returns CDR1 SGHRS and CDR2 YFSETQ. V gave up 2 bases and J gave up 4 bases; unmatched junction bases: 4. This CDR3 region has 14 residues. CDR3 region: CASSFGTGAETQYF. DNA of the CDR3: TGCGCCAGCAGCTTCGGGACAGGTGCAGAGACCCAGTACTTC.

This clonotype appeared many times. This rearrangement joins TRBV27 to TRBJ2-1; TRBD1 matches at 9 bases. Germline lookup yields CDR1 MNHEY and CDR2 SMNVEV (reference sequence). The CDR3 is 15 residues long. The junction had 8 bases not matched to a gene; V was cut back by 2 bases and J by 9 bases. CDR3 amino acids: CASSLRQGVGGEQFF. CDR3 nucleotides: TGTGCCAGCAGTTTACGACAGGGGGTAGGAGGTGAGCAGTTCTTC.

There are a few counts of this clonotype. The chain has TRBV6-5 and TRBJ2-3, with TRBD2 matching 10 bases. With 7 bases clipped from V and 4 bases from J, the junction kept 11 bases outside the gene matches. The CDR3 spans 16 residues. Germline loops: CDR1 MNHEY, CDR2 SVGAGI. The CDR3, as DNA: TGTGCCAGCACTCCCACGGAGGGACTAGCGCCAGATACGCAGTATTTT. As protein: CASTPTEGLAPDTQYF.

The CDR3 here is CASSSARGGTDTQYF. The CDR3 DNA follows: TGTGCCAGCAGCTCTGCACGGGGGGGCACAGATACGCAGTATTTT. The rearrangement joins TRBV5-4 to TRBJ2-3; 7 nucleotides line up with TRBD2. Trimming cost V 3 bases and J 1 base; bases outside gene matches: 5. The CDR3 totals 15 residues. CDR1 is SGHNT and CDR2 is YYREEE in the germline V gene (reference sequence).

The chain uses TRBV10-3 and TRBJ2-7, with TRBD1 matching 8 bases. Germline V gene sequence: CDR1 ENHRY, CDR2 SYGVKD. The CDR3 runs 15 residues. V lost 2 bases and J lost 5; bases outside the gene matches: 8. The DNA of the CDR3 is TGTGCCATCAGTGAGGTCATAGACAGGGGCCACGAGCAGTACTTC. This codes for CAISEVIDRGHEQYF.

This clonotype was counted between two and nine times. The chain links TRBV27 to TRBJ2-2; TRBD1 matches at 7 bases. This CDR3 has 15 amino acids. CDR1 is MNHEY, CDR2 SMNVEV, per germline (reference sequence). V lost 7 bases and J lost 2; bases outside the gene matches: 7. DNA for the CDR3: TGTGCCAGCACTCAGGGACAGTTTAACACCGGGGAGCTGTTTTTT. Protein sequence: CASTQGQFNTGELFF.